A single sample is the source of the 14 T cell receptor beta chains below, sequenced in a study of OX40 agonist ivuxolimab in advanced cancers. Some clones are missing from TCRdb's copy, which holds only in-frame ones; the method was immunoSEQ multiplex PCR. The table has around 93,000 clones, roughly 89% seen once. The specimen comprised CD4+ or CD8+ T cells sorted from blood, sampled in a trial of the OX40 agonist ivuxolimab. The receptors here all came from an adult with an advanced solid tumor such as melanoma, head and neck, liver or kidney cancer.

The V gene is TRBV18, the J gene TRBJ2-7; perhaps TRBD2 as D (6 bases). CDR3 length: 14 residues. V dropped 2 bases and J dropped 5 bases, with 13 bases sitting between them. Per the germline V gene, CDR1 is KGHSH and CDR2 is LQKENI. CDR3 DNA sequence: TGTGCCAGCTCACCAACTCCGACTAGTGACGAGCAGTACTTC. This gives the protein CASSPTPTSDEQYF.

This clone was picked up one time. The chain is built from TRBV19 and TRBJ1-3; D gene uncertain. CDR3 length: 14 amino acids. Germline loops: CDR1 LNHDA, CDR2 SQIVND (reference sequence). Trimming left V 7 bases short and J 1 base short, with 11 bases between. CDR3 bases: TGTGCCAGTACTCGAGTAGAGTCTGGAAACACCATATATTTT. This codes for CASTRVESGNTIYF.

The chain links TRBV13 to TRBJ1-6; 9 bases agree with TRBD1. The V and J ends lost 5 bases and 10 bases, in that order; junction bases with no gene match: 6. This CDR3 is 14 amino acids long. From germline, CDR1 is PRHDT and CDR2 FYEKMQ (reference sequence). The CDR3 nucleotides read TGTGCCAGCAGCATCACAGGGGGCGGCTCACCCCTCCACTTT. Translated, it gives CASSITGGGSPLHF.

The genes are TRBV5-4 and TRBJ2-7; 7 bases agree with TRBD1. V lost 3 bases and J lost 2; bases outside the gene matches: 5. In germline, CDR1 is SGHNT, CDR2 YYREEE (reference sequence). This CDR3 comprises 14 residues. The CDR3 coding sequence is TGTGCCAGCAGCTCCGGACAGGACCCCTACGAGCAGTACTTC. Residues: CASSSGQDPYEQYF.

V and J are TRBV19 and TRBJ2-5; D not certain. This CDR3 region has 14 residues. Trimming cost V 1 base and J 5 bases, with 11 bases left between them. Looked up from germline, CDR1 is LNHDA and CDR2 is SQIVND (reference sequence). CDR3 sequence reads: CASSIGTTEETQYF. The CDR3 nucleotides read TGTGCCAGTAGTATAGGAACAACTGAGGAGACCCAGTACTTC. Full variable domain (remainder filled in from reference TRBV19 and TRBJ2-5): DGGITQSPKYLFRKEGQNVTLSCEQNLNHDAMYWYRQDPGQGLRLIYYSQIVNDFQKGDIAEGYSVSREKKESFPLTVTSAQKNPTAFYLCASSIGTTEETQYFGPGTRLLVL.

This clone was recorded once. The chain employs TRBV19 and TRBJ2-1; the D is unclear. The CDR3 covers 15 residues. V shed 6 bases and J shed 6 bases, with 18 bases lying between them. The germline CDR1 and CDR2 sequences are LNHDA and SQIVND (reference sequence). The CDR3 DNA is TGTGCCAGTAGCGCTCGCAAGGGATCCGTCAATGAGCAGTTCTTC. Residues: CASSARKGSVNEQFF.

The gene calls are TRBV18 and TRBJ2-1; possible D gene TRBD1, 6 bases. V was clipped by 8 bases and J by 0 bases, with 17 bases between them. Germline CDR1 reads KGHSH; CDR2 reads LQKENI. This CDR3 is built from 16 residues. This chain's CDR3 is CASTDSGVGSYNEQFF. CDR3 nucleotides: TGTGCCAGCACCGATTCAGGGGTAGGCTCCTACAATGAGCAGTTCTTC.

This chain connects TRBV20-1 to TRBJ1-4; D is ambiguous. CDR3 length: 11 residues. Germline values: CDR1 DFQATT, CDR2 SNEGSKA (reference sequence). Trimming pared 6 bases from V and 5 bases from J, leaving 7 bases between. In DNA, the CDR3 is TGCAGTGCCCCGAGGAATGAAAAACTGTTTTTT. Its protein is CSAPRNEKLFF.

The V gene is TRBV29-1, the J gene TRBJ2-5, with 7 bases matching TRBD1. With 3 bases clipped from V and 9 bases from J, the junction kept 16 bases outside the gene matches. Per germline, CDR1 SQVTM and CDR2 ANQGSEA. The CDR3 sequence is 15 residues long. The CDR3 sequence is CSVDPDRLAGMAQYF. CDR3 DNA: TGCAGCGTTGACCCGGACAGGTTGGCAGGCATGGCCCAGTACTTC.

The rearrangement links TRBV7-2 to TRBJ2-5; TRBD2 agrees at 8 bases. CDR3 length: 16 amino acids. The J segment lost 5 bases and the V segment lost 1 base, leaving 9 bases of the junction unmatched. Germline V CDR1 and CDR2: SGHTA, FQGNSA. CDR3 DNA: TGTGCCAGCAGCTTAGTGGCAGCGGGGGCCGGGGAGACCCAGTACTTC. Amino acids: CASSLVAAGAGETQYF.

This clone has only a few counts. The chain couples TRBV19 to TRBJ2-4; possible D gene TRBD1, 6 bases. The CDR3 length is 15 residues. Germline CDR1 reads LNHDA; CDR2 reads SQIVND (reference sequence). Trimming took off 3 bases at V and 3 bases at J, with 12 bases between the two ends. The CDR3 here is CASSIGGAVKNIQYF. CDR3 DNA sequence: TGTGCCAGTAGTATTGGGGGCGCGGTCAAAAACATTCAGTACTTC. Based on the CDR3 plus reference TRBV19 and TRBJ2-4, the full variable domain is DGGITQSPKYLFRKEGQNVTLSCEQNLNHDAMYWYRQDPGQGLRLIYYSQIVNDFQKGDIAEGYSVSREKKESFPLTVTSAQKNPTAFYLCASSIGGAVKNIQYFGAGTRLSVL.

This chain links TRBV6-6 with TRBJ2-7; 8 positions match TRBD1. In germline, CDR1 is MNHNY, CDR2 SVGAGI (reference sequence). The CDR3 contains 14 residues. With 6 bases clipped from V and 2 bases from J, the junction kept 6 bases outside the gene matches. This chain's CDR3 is CASRVGQGTYEQYF. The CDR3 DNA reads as TGTGCCAGCAGAGTAGGACAGGGAACCTACGAGCAGTACTTC.

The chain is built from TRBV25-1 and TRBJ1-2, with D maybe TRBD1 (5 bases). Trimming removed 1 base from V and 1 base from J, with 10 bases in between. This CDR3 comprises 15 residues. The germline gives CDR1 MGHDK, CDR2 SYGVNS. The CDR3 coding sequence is TGTGCCAGCAGTGAATCGGGGACGGGTAACTATGGCTACACCTTC. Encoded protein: CASSESGTGNYGYTF.

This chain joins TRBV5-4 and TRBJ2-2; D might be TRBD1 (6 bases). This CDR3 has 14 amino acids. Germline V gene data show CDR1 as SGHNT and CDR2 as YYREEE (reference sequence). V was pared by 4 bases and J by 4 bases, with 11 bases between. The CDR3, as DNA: TGTGCCAGCAGCACCCGGACAGCCACCGGGGAGCTGTTTTTT. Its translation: CASSTRTATGELFF.